This TCR beta chain is drawn from a study of preoperative IRX-2 immunotherapy in early breast cancer. Treatment meaning: preoperative locoregional IRX-2 cytokine immunotherapy. Samples came from a phase Ib trial of preoperative locoregional IRX-2 cytokine immunotherapy. V trimming: 4 bases; J trimming: 4 bases; junction bases outside the gene matches: 8. The CDR3 totals 16 residues. Germline lookup yields CDR1 LNHDA and CDR2 SQIVND (reference sequence). The protocol was immunoSEQ multiplex PCR, while the TCRdb copy is restricted to in-frame clones and leaves out a portion. The sample shows about 42,000 clones, approximately 80% of them seen only once.

The material was tumor tissue, obtained after IRX-2 immunotherapy. This sequence was found in a human donor with breast cancer. The chain employs TRBV19 and TRBJ2-1; 9 bases agree with TRBD2. The CDR3 DNA reads TGTGCCAGTAGTAGGGCTAGCGGGATTAGTTACAATGAGCAGTTCTTC. Translation gives CASSRASGISYNEQFF.